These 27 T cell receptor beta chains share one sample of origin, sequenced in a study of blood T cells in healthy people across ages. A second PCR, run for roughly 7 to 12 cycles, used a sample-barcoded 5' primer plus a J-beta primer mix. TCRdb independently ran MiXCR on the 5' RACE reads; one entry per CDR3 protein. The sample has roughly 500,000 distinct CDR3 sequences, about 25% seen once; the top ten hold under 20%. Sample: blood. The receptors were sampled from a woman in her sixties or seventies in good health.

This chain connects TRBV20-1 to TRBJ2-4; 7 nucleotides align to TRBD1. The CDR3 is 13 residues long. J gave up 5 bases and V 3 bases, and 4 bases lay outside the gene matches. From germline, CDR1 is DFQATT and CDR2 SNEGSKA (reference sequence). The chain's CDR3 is CSARQTGQNIQYF. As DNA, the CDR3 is TGCAGTGCTAGGCAGACAGGGCAAAACATTCAGTACTTC.

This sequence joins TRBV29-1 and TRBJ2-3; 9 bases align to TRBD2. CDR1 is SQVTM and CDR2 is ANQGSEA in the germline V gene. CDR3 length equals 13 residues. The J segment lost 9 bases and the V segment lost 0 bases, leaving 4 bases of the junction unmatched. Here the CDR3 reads CSVEDGAGGTQYF. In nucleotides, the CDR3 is TGCAGCGTTGAAGACGGGGCGGGGGGGACGCAGTATTTT.

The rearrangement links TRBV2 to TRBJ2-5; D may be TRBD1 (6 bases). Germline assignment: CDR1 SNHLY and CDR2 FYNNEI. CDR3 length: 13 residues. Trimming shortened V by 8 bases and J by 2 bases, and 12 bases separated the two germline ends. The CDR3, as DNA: TGTGCCAGCCCCCGGGACATACAAGAGACCCAGTACTTC. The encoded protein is CASPRDIQETQYF.

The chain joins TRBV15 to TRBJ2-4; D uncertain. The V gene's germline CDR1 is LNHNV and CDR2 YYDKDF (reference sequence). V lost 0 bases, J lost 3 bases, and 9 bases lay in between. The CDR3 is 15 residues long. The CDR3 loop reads CATSRESPLKNIQYF. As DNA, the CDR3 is TGTGCCACCAGCAGAGAATCACCCCTCAAAAACATTCAGTACTTC.

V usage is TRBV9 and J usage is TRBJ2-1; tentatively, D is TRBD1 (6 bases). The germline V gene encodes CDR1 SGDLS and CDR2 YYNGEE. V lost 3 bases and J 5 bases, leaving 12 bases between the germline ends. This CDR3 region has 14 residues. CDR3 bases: TGTGCCAGCAGCGGTTATAGGGGGAACAATGAGCAGTTCTTC. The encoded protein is CASSGYRGNNEQFF.

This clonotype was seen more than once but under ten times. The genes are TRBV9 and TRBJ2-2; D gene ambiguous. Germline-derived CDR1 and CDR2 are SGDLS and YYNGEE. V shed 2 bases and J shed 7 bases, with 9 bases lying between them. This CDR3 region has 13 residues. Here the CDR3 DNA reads TGTGCCAGCAGCGTTACTGGTGGCGGGGAGCTGTTTTTT. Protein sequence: CASSVTGGGELFF.

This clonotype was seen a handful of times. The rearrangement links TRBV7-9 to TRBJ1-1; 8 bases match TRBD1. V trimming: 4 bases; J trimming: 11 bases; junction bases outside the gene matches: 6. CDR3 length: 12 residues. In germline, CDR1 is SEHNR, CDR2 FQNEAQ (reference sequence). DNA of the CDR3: TGTGCCAGCAGCTCGACAGGGGTCGAGGCTTTCTTT. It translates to CASSSTGVEAFF.

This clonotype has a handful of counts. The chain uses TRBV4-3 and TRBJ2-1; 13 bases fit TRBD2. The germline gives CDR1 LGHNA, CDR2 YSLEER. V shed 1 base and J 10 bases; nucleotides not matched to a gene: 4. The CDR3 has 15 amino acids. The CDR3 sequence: CASSQGLAGGEEQFF. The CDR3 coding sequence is TGCGCCAGCAGCCAAGGACTAGCGGGGGGTGAGGAGCAGTTCTTC.

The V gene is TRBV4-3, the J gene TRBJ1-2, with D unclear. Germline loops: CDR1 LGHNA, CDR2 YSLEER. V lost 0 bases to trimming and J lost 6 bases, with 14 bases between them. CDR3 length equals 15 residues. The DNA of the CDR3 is TGCGCCAGCAGCCAAGATTACGGGATGGTTGATGGCTACACCTTC. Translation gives CASSQDYGMVDGYTF.

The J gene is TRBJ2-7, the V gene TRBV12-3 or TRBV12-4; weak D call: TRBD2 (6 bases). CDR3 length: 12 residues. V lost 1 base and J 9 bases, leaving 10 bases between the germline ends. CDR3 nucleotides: TGTGCCAGCAGTTTAGTCGGGACTTGGCAGTACTTC. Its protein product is CASSLVGTWQYF.

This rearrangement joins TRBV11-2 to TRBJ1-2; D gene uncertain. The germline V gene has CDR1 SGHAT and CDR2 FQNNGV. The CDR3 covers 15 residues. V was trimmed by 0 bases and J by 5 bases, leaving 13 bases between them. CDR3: CASSLDGQESYGYTF. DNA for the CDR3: TGTGCCAGCAGCTTAGATGGTCAGGAGTCTTATGGCTACACCTTC. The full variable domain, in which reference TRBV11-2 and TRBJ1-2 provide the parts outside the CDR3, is EAGVAQSPRYKIIEKRQSVAFWCNPISGHATLYWYQQILGQGPKLLIQFQNNGVVDDSQLPKDRFSAERLKGVDSTLKIQPAKLEDSAVYLCASSLDGQESYGYTFGSGTRLTVV.

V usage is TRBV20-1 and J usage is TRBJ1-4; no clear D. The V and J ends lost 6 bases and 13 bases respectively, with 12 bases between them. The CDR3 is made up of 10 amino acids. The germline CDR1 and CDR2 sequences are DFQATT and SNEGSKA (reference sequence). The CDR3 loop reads CSAVRERLFF. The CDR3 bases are TGCAGTGCCGTCCGGGAGCGACTGTTTTTT.

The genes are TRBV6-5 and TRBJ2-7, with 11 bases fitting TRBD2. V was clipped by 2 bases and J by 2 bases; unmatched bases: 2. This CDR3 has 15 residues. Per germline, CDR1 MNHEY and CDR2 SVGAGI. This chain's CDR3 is CASSYGTSGTYEQYF. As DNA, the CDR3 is TGTGCCAGCAGTTACGGGACTAGCGGTACCTACGAGCAGTACTTC.

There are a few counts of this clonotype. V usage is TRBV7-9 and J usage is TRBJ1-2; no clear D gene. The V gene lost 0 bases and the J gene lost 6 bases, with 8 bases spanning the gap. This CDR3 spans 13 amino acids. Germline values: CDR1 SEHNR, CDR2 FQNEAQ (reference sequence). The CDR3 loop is CASSLASRDGYTF. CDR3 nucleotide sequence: TGTGCCAGCAGCTTAGCGTCCCGTGATGGCTACACCTTC.

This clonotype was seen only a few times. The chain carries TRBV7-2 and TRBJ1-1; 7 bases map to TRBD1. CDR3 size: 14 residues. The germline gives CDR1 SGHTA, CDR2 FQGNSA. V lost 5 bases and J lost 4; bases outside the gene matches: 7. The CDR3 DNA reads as TGTGCCAGCAGCCCAACAGGGGCTGCCACTGAAGCTTTCTTT. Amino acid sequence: CASSPTGAATEAFF.

This chain's CDR3 is CASSESTDTQYF. CDR3 DNA sequence: TGCGCCAGCAGCGAGAGCACAGATACGCAGTATTTT. The gene calls are TRBV5-1 and TRBJ2-3; D ambiguous. V lost 4 bases to trimming and J lost 0 bases, with 3 bases between them. The CDR3 loop spans 12 amino acids. Germline-derived CDR1 and CDR2 are SGHRS and YFSETQ. The variable domain in full, with the rest retrieved from reference TRBV5-1 and TRBJ2-3, is KAGVTQTPRYLIKTRGQQVTLSCSPISGHRSVSWYQQTPGQGLQFLFEYFSETQRNKGNFPGRFSGRQFSNSRSEMNVSTLELGDSALYLCASSESTDTQYFGPGTRLTVL.

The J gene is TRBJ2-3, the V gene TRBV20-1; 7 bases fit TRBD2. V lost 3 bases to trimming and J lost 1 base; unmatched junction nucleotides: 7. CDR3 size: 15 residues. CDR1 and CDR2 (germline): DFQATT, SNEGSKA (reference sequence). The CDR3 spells CSASRPAGGTDTQYF. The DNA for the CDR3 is TGCAGTGCTAGCCGCCCTGCGGGGGGCACAGATACGCAGTATTTT.

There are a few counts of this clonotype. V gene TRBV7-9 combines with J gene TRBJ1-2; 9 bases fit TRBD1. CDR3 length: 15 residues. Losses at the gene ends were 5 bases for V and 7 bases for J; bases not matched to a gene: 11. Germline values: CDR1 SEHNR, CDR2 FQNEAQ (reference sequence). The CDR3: CASSPTTGGLSGYTF. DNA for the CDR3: TGTGCCAGCAGCCCAACGACAGGGGGGTTAAGTGGCTACACCTTC.

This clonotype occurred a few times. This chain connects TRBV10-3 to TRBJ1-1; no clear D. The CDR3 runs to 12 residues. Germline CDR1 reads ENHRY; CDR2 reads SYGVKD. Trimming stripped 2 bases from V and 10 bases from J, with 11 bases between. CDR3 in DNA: TGTGCCATCAGTGAGGGGCAGAATAGAGCTTTCTTT. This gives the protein CAISEGQNRAFF.

Written as DNA, the CDR3 is TGTGCCAGCAGCCTAATGGGGGGGGGCTTCTACAATGAGCAGTTCTTC. It yields the protein CASSLMGGGFYNEQFF. This sequence joins TRBV7-2 and TRBJ2-1, with TRBD2 as a possible D gene (7 bases). V was pared by 5 bases and J by 3 bases, with 17 bases between. Looked up from germline, CDR1 is SGHTA and CDR2 is FQGNSA. This CDR3 comprises 16 residues. The full variable domain, its missing parts supplied by reference TRBV7-2 and TRBJ2-1, is GAGVSQSPSNKVTEKGKDVELRCDPISGHTALYWYRQSLGQGLEFLIYFQGNSAPDKSGLPSDRFSAERTGGSVSTLTIQRTQQEDSAVYLCASSLMGGGFYNEQFFGPGTRLTVL.

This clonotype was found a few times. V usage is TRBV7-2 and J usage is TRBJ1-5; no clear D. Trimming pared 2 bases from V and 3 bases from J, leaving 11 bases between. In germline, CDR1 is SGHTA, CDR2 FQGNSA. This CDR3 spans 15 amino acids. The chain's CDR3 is CASSLIPGDNQPQHF. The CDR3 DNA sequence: TGTGCCAGCAGCTTAATTCCGGGTGACAATCAGCCCCAGCATTTT.

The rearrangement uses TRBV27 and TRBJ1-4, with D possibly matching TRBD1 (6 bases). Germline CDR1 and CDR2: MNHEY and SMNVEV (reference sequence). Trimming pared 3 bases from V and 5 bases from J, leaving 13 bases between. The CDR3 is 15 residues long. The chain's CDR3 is CASSFRGSRNEKLFF. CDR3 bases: TGTGCCAGCAGTTTTAGGGGGTCAAGGAATGAAAAACTGTTTTTT.

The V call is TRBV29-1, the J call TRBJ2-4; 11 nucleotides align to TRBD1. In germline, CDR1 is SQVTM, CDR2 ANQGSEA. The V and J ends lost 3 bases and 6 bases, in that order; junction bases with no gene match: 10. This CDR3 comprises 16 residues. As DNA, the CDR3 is TGCAGCGTTGACCAAAGGGGACAGGGGGGAGCAAACATTCAGTACTTC. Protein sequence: CSVDQRGQGGANIQYF. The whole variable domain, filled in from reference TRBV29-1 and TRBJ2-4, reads SAVISQKPSRDICQRGTSLTIQCQVDSQVTMMFWYRQQPGQSLTLIATANQGSEATYESGFVIDKFPISRPNLTFSTLTVSNMSPEDSSIYLCSVDQRGQGGANIQYFGAGTRLSVL.

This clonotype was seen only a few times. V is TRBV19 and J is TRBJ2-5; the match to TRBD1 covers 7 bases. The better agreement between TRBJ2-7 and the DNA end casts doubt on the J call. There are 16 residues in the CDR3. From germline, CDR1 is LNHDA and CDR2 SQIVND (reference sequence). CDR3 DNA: TGTGCCAGTAGTATAAGAGTAACAGGGGTATCCTACGAGCAGTACTTC. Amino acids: CASSIRVTGVSYEQYF.

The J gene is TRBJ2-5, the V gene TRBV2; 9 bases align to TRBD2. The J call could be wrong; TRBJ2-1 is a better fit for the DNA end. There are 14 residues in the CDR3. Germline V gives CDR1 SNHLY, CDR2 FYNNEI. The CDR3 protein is CASSETLAGTEQFF. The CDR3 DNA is TGTGCCAGCAGTGAAACTCTAGCGGGGACTGAGCAGTTCTTC.

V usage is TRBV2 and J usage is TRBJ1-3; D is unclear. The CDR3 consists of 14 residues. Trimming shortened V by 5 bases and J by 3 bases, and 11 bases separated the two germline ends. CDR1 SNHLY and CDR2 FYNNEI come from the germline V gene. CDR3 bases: TGTGCCAGCAGTCCGGGCCCTAATGGAAACACCATATATTTT. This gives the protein CASSPGPNGNTIYF.

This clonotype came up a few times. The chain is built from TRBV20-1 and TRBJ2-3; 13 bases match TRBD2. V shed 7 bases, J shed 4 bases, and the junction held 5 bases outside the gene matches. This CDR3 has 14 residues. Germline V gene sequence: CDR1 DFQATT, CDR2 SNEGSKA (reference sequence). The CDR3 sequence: CSGTSGGPPDTQYF. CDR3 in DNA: TGCAGTGGGACTAGCGGGGGCCCACCAGATACGCAGTATTTT.